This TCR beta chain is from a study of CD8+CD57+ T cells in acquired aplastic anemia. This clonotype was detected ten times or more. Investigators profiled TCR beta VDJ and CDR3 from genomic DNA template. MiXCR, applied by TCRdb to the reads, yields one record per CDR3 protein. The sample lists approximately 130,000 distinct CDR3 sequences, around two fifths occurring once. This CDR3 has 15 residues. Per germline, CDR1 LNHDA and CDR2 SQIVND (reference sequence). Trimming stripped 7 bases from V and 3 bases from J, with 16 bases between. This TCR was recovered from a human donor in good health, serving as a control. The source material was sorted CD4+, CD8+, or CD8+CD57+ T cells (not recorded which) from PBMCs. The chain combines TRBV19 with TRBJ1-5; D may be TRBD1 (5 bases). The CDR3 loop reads CASKEGHRPNQPQHF. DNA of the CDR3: TGTGCCAGTAAGGAAGGACACCGGCCCAATCAGCCCCAGCATTTT.